This is a list of T cell receptor beta chains from one sample in a study of cytomegalovirus exposure and HLA in healthy donors. Sequenced by immunoSEQ multiplex PCR; TCRdb stores in-frame clones only, minus some. The sample carries about 130,000 clones, around 93% recorded once. Specimen: PBMCs. These receptors all come from a man between 18 and 29 years old in good health and CMV-seropositive. CDR3s include the opening cysteine and the closing phenylalanine or tryptophan. A D gene is named only where the DNA matches it firmly. Where a row states a size, it is once, few, many or the class of an expanded clone; other rows omit it.

clone size	D gene	V gene	J gene	CDR3 protein	CDR3 DNA
.	.	TRBV2	TRBJ2-5	CASSVLQGLKETQYF	TGTGCCAGCAGTGTATTGCAGGGCTTAAAGGAGACCCAGTACTTC
.	.	TRBV21-1	TRBJ2-3	CASSKNVVAGSTDTQYF	TGTGCCAGCAGCAAAAACGTAGTAGCGGGAAGCACAGATACGCAGTATTTT
.	TRBD1	TRBV15	TRBJ1-1	CATSNVGQANTEAFF	TGTGCCACCAGCAATGTGGGACAGGCAAACACTGAAGCTTTCTTT
.	.	TRBV18	TRBJ2-4	CASSPLFPVAKNIQYF	TGTGCCAGCTCACCACTTTTCCCGGTAGCCAAAAACATTCAGTACTTC
.	TRBD2	TRBV5-1	TRBJ2-3	CASSPATSGYTDTQYF	TGCGCCAGCAGCCCCGCGACTAGCGGCTACACAGATACGCAGTATTTT
.	.	TRBV14	TRBJ1-2	CASSQQHLNYGYTF	TGTGCCAGCAGCCAGCAACATCTTAACTATGGCTACACCTTC
.	TRBD2	TRBV9	TRBJ2-7	CASSVGGSSYEQYF	TGTGCCAGCAGCGTAGGCGGGAGCTCCTACGAGCAGTACTTC
.	TRBD2	TRBV7-8	TRBJ2-1	CATSGVAGRNEQFF	TGTGCCACCTCCGGGGTAGCGGGACGCAATGAGCAGTTCTTC
.	TRBD2	TRBV4-1	TRBJ2-1	CASSQEIAGLAYNEQFF	TGCGCCAGCAGCCAAGAGATAGCGGGACTGGCCTACAATGAGCAGTTCTTC
.	.	TRBV7-9	TRBJ1-4	CASSSEVQPRGSNEKLFF	TGTGCCAGCAGCTCAGAAGTCCAACCGAGGGGGAGTAATGAAAAACTGTTTTTT
.	TRBD1	TRBV28	TRBJ2-6	CASSLTGAGANVLTF	TGTGCCAGCAGTTTAACAGGGGCTGGGGCCAACGTCCTGACTTTC
.	.	TRBV5-4	TRBJ1-2	CASSLAGRKIGGYTF	TGTGCCAGCAGCTTGGCAGGGAGGAAAATAGGAGGCTACACCTTC
.	TRBD2	TRBV11-2	TRBJ2-5	CASSLFGRREETQYF	TGTGCCAGCAGCTTATTCGGGAGGAGGGAAGAGACCCAGTACTTC
.	.	TRBV5-1	TRBJ2-2	CASSQYRDPWYAGELFF	TGCGCCAGCAGCCAGTACAGGGATCCGTGGTATGCCGGGGAGCTGTTTTTT
.	TRBD1	TRBV6-5	TRBJ2-7	CASSYRPQGAPYEQYF	TGTGCCAGCAGTTACCGACCCCAGGGGGCCCCCTACGAGCAGTACTTC
few	TRBD1	TRBV28	TRBJ1-5	CASRPGGRQPQHF	TGTGCCAGCAGACCAGGGGGACGTCAGCCCCAGCATTTT
.	.	TRBV9	TRBJ2-5	CASSEGVGLKETQYF	TGTGCCAGCAGCGAGGGGGTGGGGCTAAAGGAGACCCAGTACTTC
.	.	TRBV29-1	TRBJ1-1	CSGRRNTEAFF	TGTTCAGGGCGGCGGAACACTGAAGCTTTCTTT
.	TRBD2	TRBV5-1	TRBJ2-1	CASSRATREWPYNEQFF	TGCGCCAGCAGCCGAGCCACGCGGGAGTGGCCCTACAATGAGCAGTTCTTC
.	TRBD2	TRBV18	TRBJ2-1	CASSTLAGGGDEQFF	TGTGCCAGCTCAACACTAGCGGGAGGCGGCGATGAGCAGTTCTTC
.	TRBD2	TRBV6-5	TRBJ2-5	CASSFGTSGRGTQYF	TGTGCCAGCAGTTTCGGGACTAGCGGGAGAGGGACCCAGTACTTC
.	TRBD1	TRBV5-1	TRBJ1-6	CASSLEGQGVYNSPLHF	TGCGCCAGCAGCTTGGAGGGACAGGGGGTCTATAATTCACCCCTCCACTTT
.	.	TRBV28	TRBJ1-6	CASTGALYNSPLHF	TGTGCCAGTACGGGAGCCCTCTATAATTCACCCCTCCACTTT
.	TRBD1	TRBV6-5	TRBJ1-2	CASRSLGQGSYGYTF	TGTGCCAGCAGGAGTTTGGGACAGGGATCTTATGGCTACACCTTC
.	TRBD2	TRBV5-4	TRBJ2-1	CASSAKTSGRADEQFF	TGTGCCAGCAGCGCCAAGACTAGCGGGAGGGCAGATGAGCAGTTCTTC
.	.	TRBV12-2	TRBJ2-5	CASRLLAGGGETQYF	TGTGCAAGTCGCCTTCTAGCGGGAGGAGGGGAGACCCAGTACTTC
.	TRBD1	TRBV5-1	TRBJ2-5	CASSWNRGEETQYF	TGCGCCAGCAGCTGGAACAGGGGTGAAGAGACCCAGTACTTC
.	TRBD2	TRBV6-5	TRBJ2-1	CASSWTSGNNEQFF	TGTGCCAGCAGTTGGACTAGCGGTAACAATGAGCAGTTCTTC
once	.	TRBV7-2	TRBJ2-3	CASSLISRPSTDTQYF	TGTGCCAGCAGCTTAATTTCTAGACCGAGCACAGATACGCAGTATTTT